This T cell receptor beta chain is from a study of blood T cell repertoires in COVID-19. Across the study: Some COVID-19 samples were acute and others convalescent; all came from the United States, Italy and Spain.

The protocol was immunoSEQ multiplex PCR, while the TCRdb copy is restricted to in-frame clones and leaves out a portion. The data show 350,000 to 450,000 clones, with around 83% seen just once and 5% to 5.5% held by the top ten. Residents of 24 US areas, aged about 18 to 95 years, made up the participants. Cohort 3 recovered donors had two negative PCRs, clearance, or symptom resolution. This clonotype originated in a woman in her forties or fifties who had recovered from COVID-19. The source material was PBMCs or T cells enriched from blood (not recorded which).

The CDR3 loop reads CASKGTVLNTEAFF. CDR3 in DNA: TGTGCCAGCAAGGGGACAGTTTTGAACACTGAAGCTTTCTTT. The chain joins TRBV2 to TRBJ1-1; 7 positions agree with TRBD1. Germline CDR1 reads SNHLY; CDR2 reads FYNNEI. Losses at the gene ends were 7 bases for V and 0 bases for J; bases not matched to a gene: 5. The CDR3 is 14 residues long.